This T cell receptor beta chain was obtained from a study of regulatory T cells in long-lasting Graves disease. Whole-study findings and limits: Fewer public clonotypes were shared by new patients (around 970) than by persistent patients (about 2,700).

The time point here: persistent/refractory GD, antithyroid drugs over 5 years with positive TRAb. Isolated PBMC RNA provided the starting material for the TCR library. To make TCR beta libraries, researchers used iRepertoire HTBI primers and Arm-PCR of CDR3 regions. One entry per CDR3 protein results from TCRdb running MiXCR on the multiplex PCR reads. The repertoire has about 660,000 distinct CDR3 sequences, about 30% of them found once; the top ten carry about 42%. CDR3 length: 16 residues. Trimming cost V 2 bases and J 4 bases; bases outside gene matches: 7. In germline, CDR1 is SSHAT, CDR2 FNYEAQ (reference sequence). Concerning this clonotype: Its antigen is unidentified.

Sequencing was performed on peripheral blood mononuclear cells (PBMCs), taken when the disease was refractory, from a patient treated with antithyroid drugs. This TCR was recovered from a female donor with Graves disease. This sequence joins TRBV7-7 and TRBJ2-2; 7 positions match TRBD2. The CDR3 reads CASSLYAGVVTGELFF. The CDR3, as DNA: TGTGCCAGCAGCTTATATGCGGGAGTGGTCACCGGGGAGCTGTTTTTT.